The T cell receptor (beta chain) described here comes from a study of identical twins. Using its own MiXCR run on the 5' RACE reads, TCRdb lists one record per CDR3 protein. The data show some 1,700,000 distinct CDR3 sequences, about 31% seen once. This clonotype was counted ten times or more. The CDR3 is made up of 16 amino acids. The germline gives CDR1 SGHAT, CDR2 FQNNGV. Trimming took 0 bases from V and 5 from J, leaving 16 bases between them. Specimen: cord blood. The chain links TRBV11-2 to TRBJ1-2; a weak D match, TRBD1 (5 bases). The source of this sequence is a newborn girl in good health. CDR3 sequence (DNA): TGTGCCAGCAGCTTAGATCTCCAACAGGCGCCGTATGGCTACACCTTC. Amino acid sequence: CASSLDLQQAPYGYTF.